The present T cell receptor (beta chain) was sequenced within a study of CD8 T cells in ankylosing spondylitis. TCRdb re-analysed the 5' RACE reads in MiXCR, keeping a single row per CDR3 protein. The profile shows roughly 450,000 distinct CDR3 sequences, roughly 26% of them singletons. V was trimmed by 6 bases and J by 6 bases, leaving 15 bases between them. The germline gives CDR1 DFQATT, CDR2 SNEGSKA (reference sequence). The CDR3 sequence is 12 residues long. Study-wide points: It appeared that ankylosing spondylitis blood was characterized by a TCR beta motif of roughly 8 highly homologous variants.

About this clonotype: Antigen unknown.

V usage is TRBV20-1 and J usage is TRBJ2-7; the D call may be TRBD1 or TRBD2 (6 bases each). This clonotype originated in a male donor with ankylosing spondylitis. The material sequenced was blood, either unsorted or a sorted T cell fraction (not recorded which). The CDR3 spells CSAEGRGGEQYF. Written as DNA, the CDR3 is TGCAGTGCAGAGGGCAGGGGAGGCGAGCAGTACTTC.